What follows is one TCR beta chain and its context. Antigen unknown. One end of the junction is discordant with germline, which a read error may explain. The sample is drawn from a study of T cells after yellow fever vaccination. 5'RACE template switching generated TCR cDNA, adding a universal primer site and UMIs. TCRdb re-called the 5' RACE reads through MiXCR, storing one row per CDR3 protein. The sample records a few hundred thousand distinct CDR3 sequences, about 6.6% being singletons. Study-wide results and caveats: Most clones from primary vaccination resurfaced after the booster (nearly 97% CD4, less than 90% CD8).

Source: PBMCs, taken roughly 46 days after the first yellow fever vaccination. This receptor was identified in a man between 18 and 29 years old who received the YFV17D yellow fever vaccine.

CDR3: CCARAQLAGFYNEQFF. CDR3 bases: TGCTGTGCTAGAGCCCAACTAGCGGGGTTCTACAATGAGCAGTTCTTC. V usage is TRBV20-1 and J usage is TRBJ2-1, with 10 bases that match TRBD2. Looked up from germline, CDR1 is DFQATT and CDR2 is SNEGSKA (reference sequence). The length of the CDR3 is 16 residues.